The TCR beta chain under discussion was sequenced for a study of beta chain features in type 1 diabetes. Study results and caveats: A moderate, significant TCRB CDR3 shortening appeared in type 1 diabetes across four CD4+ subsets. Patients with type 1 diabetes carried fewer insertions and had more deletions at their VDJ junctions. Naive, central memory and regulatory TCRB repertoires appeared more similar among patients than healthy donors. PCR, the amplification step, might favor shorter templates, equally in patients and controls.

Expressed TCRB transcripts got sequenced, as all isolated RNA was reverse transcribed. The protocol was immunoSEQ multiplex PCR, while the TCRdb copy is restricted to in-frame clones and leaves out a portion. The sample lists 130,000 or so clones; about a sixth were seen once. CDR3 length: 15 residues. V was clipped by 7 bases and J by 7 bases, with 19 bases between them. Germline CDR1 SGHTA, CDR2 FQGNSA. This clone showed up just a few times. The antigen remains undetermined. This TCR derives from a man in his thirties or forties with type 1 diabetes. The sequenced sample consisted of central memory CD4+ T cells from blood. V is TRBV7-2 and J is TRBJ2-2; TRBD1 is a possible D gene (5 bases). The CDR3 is CASTPNLGVGGELFF. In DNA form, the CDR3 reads TGTGCCAGCACCCCTAATTTAGGGGTCGGCGGGGAGCTGTTTTTT.